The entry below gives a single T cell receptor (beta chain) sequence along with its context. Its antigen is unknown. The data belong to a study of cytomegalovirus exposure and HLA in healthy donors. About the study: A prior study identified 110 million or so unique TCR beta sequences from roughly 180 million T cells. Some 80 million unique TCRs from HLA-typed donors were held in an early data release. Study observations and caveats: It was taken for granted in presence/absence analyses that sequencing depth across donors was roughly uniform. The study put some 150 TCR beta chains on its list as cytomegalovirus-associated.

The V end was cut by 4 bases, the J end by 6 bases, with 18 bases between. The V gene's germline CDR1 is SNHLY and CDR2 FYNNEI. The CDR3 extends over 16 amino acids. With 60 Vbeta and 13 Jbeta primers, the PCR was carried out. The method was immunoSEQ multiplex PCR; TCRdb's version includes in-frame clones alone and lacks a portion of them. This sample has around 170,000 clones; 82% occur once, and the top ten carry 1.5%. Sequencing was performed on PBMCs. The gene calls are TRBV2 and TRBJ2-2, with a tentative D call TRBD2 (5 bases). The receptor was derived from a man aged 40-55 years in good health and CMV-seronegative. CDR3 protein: CASSGGARKVAGELFF. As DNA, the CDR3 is TGTGCCAGCAGTGGGGGAGCTAGGAAAGTCGCCGGGGAGCTGTTTTTT.